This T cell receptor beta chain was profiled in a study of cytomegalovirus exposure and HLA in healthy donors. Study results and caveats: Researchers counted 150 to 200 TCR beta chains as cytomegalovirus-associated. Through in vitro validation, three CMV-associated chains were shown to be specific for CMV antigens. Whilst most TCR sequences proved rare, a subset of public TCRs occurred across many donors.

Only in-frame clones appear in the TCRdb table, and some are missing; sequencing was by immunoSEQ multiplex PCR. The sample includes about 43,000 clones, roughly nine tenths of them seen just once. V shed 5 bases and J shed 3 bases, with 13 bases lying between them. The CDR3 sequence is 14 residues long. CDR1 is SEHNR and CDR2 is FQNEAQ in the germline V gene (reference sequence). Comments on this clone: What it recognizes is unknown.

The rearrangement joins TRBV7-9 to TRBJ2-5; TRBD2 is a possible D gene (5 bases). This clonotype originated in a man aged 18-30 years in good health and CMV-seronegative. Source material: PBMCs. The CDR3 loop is CASSAPGSKETQYF. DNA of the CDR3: TGTGCCAGCAGCGCGCCGGGATCGAAAGAGACCCAGTACTTC.